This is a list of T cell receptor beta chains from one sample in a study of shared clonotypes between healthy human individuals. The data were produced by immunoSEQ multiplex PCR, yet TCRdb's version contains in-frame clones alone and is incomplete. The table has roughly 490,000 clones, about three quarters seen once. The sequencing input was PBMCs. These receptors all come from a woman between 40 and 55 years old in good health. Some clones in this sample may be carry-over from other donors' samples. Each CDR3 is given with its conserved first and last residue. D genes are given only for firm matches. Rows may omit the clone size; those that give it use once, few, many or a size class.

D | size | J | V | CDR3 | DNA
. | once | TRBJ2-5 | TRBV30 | CAWSEAAETQYF | TGTGCCTGGTCTGAGGCAGCCGAGACCCAGTACTTC
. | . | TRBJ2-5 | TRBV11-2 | CASSFSGQETQYF | TGTGCCAGCAGCTTTTCCGGACAAGAGACCCAGTACTTC
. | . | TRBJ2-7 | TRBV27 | CASSSKWTTSYEQYF | TGTGCCAGCAGTTCGAAATGGACTACCAGCTACGAGCAGTACTTC
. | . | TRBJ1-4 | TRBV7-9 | CASSSGTGTEKLFF | TGTGCCAGCAGCTCGGGTACGGGTACTGAAAAACTGTTTTTT
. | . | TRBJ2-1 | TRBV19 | CASSIAETGYNEQFF | TGTGCCAGTAGTATAGCTGAGACAGGCTACAATGAGCAGTTCTTC
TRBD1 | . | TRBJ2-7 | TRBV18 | CASSPRTGGRAEQYF | TGTGCCAGCTCACCTAGGACAGGGGGAAGAGCCGAGCAGTACTTC
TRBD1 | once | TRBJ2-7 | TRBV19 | CASSRPGQGYEQYF | TGTGCCAGTAGTCGACCGGGACAGGGCTACGAGCAGTACTTC
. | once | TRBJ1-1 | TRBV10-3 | CAISELGPNTEAFF | TGTGCCATCAGTGAGTTGGGCCCTAACACTGAAGCTTTCTTT
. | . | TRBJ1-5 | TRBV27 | CASSFSGGSEFQPQHF | TGTGCCAGCAGTTTCTCCGGTGGGTCGGAGTTTCAGCCCCAGCATTTT
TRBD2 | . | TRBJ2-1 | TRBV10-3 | CAISWTSGENNEQFF | TGTGCCATCAGCTGGACTAGCGGGGAAAACAATGAGCAGTTCTTC
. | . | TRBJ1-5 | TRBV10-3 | CAIRRDWDQPQHF | TGTGCCATCAGGAGGGATTGGGATCAGCCCCAGCATTTT
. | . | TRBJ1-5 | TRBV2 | CASSPDTSNQPQHF | TGTGCCAGCAGCCCGGACACTAGCAATCAGCCCCAGCATTTT
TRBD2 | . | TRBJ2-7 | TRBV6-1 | CASRVAGSNEQYF | TGCGCCAGCCGTGTAGCGGGAAGCAACGAGCAGTACTTC
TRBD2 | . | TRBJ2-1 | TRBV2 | CASLGGTSGHNEQFF | TGTGCCAGTCTTGGAGGGACTAGCGGGCACAATGAGCAGTTCTTC
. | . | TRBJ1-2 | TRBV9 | CASSPTRQSDYGYTF | TGTGCCAGCAGCCCGACCCGACAGTCTGATTATGGCTACACCTTC